The present entry profiles one TCR beta chain with its context. The sample belongs to a study of technical replicates of blood from a few donors. This table comes from immunoSEQ multiplex PCR, and its TCRdb copy is limited to in-frame clones, with some not included. Among tens of thousands of clones listed, about 92% were seen once. With 3 bases clipped from V and 8 bases from J, the junction kept 5 bases outside the gene matches. Germline V gene data show CDR1 as SGHRS and CDR2 as YFSETQ. CDR3 length equals 15 residues. The TCR sequence derives from a human donor in good health. The gene calls are TRBV5-1 and TRBJ2-1, with 13 bases aligning to TRBD2. Sample: T cells isolated from PBMCs. This CDR3 reads CASSWGTSGTYEQFF. In DNA, the CDR3 is TGCGCCAGCAGCTGGGGGACTAGCGGGACCTATGAGCAGTTCTTC.